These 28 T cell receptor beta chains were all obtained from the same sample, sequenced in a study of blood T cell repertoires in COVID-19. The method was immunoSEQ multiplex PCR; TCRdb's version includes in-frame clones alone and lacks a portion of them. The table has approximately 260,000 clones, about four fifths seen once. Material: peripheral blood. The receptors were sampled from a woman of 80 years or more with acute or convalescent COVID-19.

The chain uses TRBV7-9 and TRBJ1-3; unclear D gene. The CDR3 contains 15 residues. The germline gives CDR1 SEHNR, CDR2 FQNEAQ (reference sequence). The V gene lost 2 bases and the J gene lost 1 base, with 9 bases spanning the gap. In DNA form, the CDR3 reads TGTGCCAGCAGCTTAAACAGCGGGTCTGGAAACACCATATATTTT. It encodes CASSLNSGSGNTIYF. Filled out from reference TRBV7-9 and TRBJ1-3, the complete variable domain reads DTGVSQNPRHKITKRGQNVTFRCDPISEHNRLYWYRQTLGQGPEFLTYFQNEAQLEKSRLLSDRFSAERPKGSFSTLEIQRTEQGDSAMYLCASSLNSGSGNTIYFGEGSWLTVV.

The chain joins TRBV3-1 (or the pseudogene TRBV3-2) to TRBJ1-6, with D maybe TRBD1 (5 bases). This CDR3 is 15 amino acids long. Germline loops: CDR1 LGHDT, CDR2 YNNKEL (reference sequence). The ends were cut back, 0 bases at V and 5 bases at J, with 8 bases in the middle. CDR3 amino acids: CASSQEGRHNSPLHF. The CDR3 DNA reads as TGTGCCAGCAGCCAAGAGGGGCGGCATAATTCACCCCTCCACTTT.

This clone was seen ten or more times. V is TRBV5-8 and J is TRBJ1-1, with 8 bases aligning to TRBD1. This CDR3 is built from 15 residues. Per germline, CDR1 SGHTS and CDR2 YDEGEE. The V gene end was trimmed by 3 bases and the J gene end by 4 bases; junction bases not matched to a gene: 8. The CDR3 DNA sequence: TGTGCCAGCAGCTACCGGGACAGGCTGCTCACTGAAGCTTTCTTT. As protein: CASSYRDRLLTEAFF. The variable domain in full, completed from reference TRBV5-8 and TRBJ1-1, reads EAGVTQSPTHLIKTRGQQATLRCSPISGHTSVYWYQQALGLGLQFLLWYDEGEERNRGNFPPRFSGRQFPNYSSELNVNALELEDSALYLCASSYRDRLLTEAFFGQGTRLTVV.

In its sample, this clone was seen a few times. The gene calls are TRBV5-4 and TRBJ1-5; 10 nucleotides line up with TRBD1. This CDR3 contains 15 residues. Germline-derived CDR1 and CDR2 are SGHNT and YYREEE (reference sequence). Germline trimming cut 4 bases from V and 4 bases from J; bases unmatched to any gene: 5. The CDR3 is CASSRDRGRNQPQHF. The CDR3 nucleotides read TGTGCCAGCAGCCGCGACAGGGGGCGAAATCAGCCCCAGCATTTT.

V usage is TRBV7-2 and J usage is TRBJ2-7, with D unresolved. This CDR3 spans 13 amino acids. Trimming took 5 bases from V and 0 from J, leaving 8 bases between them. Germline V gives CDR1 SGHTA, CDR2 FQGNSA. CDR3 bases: TGTGCCAGCAGCCCACCGAGCTCCTACGAGCAGTACTTC. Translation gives CASSPPSSYEQYF.

The CDR3 region is CSVEDRGTSGAGVVQFF. The CDR3 coding sequence is TGCAGCGTTGAAGATCGAGGGACTAGCGGGGCCGGCGTGGTGCAGTTCTTC. This chain joins TRBV29-1 and TRBJ2-1, with 13 bases that match TRBD2. Germline V lookup: CDR1 SQVTM, CDR2 ANQGSEA. The CDR3 consists of 17 residues. V shed 0 bases, J shed 12 bases, and the junction held 14 bases outside the gene matches.

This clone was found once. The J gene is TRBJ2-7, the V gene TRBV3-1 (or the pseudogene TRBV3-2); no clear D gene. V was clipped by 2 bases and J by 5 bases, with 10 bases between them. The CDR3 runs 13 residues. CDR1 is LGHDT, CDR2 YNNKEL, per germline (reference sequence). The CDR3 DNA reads TGTGCCAGCAGCCAATCCGGGTTCGACGAGCAGTACTTC. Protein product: CASSQSGFDEQYF.

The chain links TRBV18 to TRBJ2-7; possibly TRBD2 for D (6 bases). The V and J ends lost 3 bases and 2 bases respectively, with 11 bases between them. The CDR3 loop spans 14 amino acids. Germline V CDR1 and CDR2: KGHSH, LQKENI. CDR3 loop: CASSPVEGTYEQYF. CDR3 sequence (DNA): TGTGCCAGCTCACCCGTGGAGGGCACCTACGAGCAGTACTTC.

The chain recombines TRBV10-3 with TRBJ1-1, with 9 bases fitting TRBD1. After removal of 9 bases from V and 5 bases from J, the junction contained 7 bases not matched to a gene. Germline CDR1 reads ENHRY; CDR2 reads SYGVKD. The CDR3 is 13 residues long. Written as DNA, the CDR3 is TGTGCCATAGGCGGGACAGGGTCGACTGAAGCTTTCTTT. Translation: CAIGGTGSTEAFF.

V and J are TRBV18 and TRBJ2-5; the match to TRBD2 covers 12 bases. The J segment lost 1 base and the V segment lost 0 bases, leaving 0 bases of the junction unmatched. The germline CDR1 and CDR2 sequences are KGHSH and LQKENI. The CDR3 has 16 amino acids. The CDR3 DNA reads TGTGCCAGCTCACCACCGACTAGCGGGGGCCAAGAGACCCAGTACTTC. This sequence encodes CASSPPTSGGQETQYF.

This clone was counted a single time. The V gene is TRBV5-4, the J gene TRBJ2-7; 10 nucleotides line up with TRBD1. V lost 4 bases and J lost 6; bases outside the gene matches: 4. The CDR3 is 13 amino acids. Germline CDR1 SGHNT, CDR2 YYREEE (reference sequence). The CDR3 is CASSRQGASEQYF. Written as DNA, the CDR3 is TGTGCCAGCAGCCGACAGGGGGCGAGCGAGCAGTACTTC.

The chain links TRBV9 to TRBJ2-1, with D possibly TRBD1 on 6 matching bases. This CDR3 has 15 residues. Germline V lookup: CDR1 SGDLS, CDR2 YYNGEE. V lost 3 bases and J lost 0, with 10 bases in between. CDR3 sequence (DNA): TGTGCCAGCAGCGCCAGACAGGCCTCCTACAATGAGCAGTTCTTC. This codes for CASSARQASYNEQFF. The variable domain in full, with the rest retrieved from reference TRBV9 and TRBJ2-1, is DSGVTQTPKHLITATGQRVTLRCSPRSGDLSVYWYQQSLDQGLQFLIQYYNGEERAKGNILERFSAQQFPDLHSELNLSSLELGDSALYFCASSARQASYNEQFFGPGTRLTVL.

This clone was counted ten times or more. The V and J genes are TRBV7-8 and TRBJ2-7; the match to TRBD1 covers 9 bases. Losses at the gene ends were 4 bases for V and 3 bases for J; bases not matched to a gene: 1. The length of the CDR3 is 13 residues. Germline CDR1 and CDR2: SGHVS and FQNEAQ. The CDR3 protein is CASSWGQGYEQYF. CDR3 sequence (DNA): TGTGCCAGCAGCTGGGGACAGGGCTACGAGCAGTACTTC.

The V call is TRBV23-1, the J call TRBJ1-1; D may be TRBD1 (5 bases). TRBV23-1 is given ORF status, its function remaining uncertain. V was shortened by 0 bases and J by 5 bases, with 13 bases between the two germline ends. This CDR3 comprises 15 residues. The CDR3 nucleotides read TGCGCCAGCAGTCAATCGCGCAGGGTTGAGACTGAAGCTTTCTTT. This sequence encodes CASSQSRRVETEAFF.

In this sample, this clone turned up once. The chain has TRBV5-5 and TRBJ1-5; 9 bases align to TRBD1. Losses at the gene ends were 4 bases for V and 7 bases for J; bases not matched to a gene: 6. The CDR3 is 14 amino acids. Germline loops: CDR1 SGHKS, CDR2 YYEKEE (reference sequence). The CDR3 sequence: CASSLGGQGQPQHF. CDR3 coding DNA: TGTGCCAGCAGCCTAGGGGGACAGGGACAGCCCCAGCATTTT.

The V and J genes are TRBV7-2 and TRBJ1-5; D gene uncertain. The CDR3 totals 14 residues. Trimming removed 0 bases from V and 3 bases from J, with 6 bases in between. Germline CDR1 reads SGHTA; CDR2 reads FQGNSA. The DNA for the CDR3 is TGTGCCAGCAGCTTAGCTTCTCCCAATCAGCCCCAGCATTTT. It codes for CASSLASPNQPQHF.

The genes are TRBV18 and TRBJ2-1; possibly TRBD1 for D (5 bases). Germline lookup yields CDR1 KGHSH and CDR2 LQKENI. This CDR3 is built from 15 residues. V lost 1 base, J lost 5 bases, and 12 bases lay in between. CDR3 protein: CASSPLRVVDNEQFF. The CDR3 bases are TGTGCCAGCTCACCACTCAGGGTGGTAGACAATGAGCAGTTCTTC.

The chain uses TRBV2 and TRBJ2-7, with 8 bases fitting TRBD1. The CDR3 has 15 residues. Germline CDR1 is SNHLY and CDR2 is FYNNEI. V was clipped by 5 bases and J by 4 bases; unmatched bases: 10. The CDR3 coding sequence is TGTGCCAGCAGTCTGTTGGGGCAGGGGGCATACGAGCAGTACTTC. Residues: CASSLLGQGAYEQYF.

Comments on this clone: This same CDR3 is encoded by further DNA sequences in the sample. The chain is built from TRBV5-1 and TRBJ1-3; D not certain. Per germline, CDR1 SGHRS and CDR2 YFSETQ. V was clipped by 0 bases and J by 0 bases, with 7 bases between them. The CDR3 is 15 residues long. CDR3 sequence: CASSLGPSSGNTIYF. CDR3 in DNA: TGCGCCAGCAGCTTGGGTCCCAGCTCTGGAAACACCATATATTTT.

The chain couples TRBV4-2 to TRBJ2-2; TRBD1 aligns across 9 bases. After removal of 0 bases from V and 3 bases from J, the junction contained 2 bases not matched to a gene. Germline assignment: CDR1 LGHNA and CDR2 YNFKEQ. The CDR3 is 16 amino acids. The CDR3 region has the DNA TGTGCCAGCAGCCAAGAACAGGGGGCTCACACCGGGGAGCTGTTTTTT. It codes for CASSQEQGAHTGELFF.

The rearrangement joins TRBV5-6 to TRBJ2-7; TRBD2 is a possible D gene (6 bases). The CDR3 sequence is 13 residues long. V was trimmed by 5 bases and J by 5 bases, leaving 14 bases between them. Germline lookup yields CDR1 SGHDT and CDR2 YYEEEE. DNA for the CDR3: TGTGCCAGCAGTGGGGGGAAGGTCAACGAGCAGTACTTC. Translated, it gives CASSGGKVNEQYF.

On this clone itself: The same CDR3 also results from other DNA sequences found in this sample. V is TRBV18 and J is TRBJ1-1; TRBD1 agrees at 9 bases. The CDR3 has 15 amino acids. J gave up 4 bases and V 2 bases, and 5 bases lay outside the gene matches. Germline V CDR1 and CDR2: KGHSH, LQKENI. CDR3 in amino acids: CASSPTGQGVTEAFF. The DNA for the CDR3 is TGTGCCAGCTCACCAACGGGACAGGGCGTCACTGAAGCTTTCTTT.

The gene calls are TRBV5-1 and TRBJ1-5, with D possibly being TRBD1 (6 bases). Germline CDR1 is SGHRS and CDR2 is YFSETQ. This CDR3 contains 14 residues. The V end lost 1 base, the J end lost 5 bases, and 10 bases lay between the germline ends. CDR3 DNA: TGCGCCAGCAGCTTGATGACAGGTGATCAGCCCCAGCATTTT. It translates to CASSLMTGDQPQHF. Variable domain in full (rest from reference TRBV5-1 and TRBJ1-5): KAGVTQTPRYLIKTRGQQVTLSCSPISGHRSVSWYQQTPGQGLQFLFEYFSETQRNKGNFPGRFSGRQFSNSRSEMNVSTLELGDSALYLCASSLMTGDQPQHFGDGTRLSIL.

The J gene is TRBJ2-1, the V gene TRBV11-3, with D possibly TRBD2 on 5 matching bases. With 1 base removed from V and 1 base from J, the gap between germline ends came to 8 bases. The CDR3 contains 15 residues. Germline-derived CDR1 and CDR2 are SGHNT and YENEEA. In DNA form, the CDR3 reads TGTGCCAGCAGCTTAGGTCCGGGATCCTACAATGAGCAGTTCTTC. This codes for CASSLGPGSYNEQFF.

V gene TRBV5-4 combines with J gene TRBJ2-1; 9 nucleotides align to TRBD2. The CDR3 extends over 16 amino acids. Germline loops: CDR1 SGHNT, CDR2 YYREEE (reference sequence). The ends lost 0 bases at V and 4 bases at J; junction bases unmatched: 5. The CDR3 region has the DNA TGTGCCAGCAGCTTGGGCGCGGGGGGGACGTACAATGAGCAGTTCTTC. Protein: CASSLGAGGTYNEQFF.

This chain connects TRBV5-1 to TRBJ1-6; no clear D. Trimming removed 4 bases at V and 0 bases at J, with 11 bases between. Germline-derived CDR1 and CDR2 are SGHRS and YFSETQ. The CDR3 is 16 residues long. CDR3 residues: CASSGGSSSYNSPLHF. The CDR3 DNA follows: TGCGCCAGCAGCGGCGGATCAAGCTCCTATAATTCACCCCTCCACTTT.

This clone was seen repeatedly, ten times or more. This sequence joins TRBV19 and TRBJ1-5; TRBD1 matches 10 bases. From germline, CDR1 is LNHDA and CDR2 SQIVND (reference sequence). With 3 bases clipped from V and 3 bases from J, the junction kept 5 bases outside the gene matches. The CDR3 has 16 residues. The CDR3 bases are TGTGCCAGTAGTATTGGACAGGGGGAAGACAATCAGCCCCAGCATTTT. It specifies CASSIGQGEDNQPQHF. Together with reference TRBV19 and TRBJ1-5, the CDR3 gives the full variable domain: DGGITQSPKYLFRKEGQNVTLSCEQNLNHDAMYWYRQDPGQGLRLIYYSQIVNDFQKGDIAEGYSVSREKKESFPLTVTSAQKNPTAFYLCASSIGQGEDNQPQHFGDGTRLSIL.

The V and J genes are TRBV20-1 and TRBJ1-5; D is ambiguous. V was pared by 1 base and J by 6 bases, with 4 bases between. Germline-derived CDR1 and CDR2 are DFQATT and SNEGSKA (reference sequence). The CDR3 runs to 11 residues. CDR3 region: CSARVGQPQHF. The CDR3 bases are TGCAGTGCTAGAGTCGGTCAGCCCCAGCATTTT.